A selection of T cell receptor beta chains follows, all from one sample in a study of T cells in Graves' hyperthyroidism and ophthalmopathy. Each CDR3 protein is one row after TCRdb ran MiXCR on the multiplex PCR reads. Found here are approximately 720,000 distinct CDR3 sequences, around 20% of them singletons; the top ten hold roughly 17%. Material for sequencing was blood. All receptors come from a woman in her forties or fifties with Graves' hyperthyroidism that later progressed to Graves' ophthalmopathy. Each CDR3 is given with its conserved first and last residue. D genes are given only for firm matches. For some rows the clone size is stated as once, few or many, or as a class when expanded; others skip it.

len,abundance,j_gene,d_gene,v_gene,CDR3aa,CDR3nt
12,few,TRBJ2-3,-,TRBV29-1,CSSWVATDTQYF,TGCAGCTCCTGGGTTGCCACGGATACGCAGTATTTT
15,many,TRBJ1-1,-,TRBV5-5,CASSLGTTLSTEAFF,TGTGCCAGCAGCTTGGGGACAACGTTATCGACTGAAGCTTTCTTT
15,many,TRBJ1-4,-,TRBV3-1,CASSQDKGSDEKLFF,TGTGCCAGCAGCCAAGATAAGGGGTCGGATGAAAAACTGTTTTTT
13,-,TRBJ2-1,TRBD1,TRBV6-1,CASSVTGRNEQFF,TGTGCCAGCAGTGTGACAGGGCGGAATGAGCAGTTCTTC
15,-,TRBJ1-5,-,TRBV11-2,CASSLDDDLNQPQHF,TGTGCCAGCAGCTTAGATGACGATCTCAATCAGCCCCAGCATTTT
15,-,TRBJ2-4,-,TRBV6-2/TRBV6-3,CASSYQVLAKNIQYF,TGTGCCAGCAGTTATCAGGTTCTAGCCAAAAACATTCAGTACTTC
17,-,TRBJ2-5,TRBD2,TRBV3-1,CASSQERRVAGVETQYF,TGTGCCAGCAGCCAAGAGAGGAGGGTAGCGGGGGTAGAGACCCAGTACTTC
16,many,TRBJ2-5,-,TRBV2,CASRRGIRVPQETQYF,TGTGCCAGCAGGAGGGGTATTAGGGTCCCCCAAGAGACCCAGTACTTC
15,many,TRBJ2-1,TRBD2,TRBV20-1,CSATLGTSGVYEQFF,TGCAGTGCTACCCTGGGGACTAGCGGGGTCTATGAGCAGTTCTTC
15,few,TRBJ1-6,-,TRBV6-5,CASSYETGNNSPLHF,TGTGCCAGCAGTTACGAGACAGGCAACAATTCACCCCTCCACTTT
18,few,TRBJ2-7,TRBD1,TRBV3-1,CDSSQEAYWGQGLYEQYF,TGTGACAGCAGCCAAGAAGCGTATTGGGGACAGGGGTTGTACGAGCAGTACTTC
16,-,TRBJ1-3,-,TRBV16,CASSPIPLDSGNTIYF,TGTGCCAGCAGCCCAATTCCTTTGGACTCTGGAAACACCATATATTTT
17,-,TRBJ2-7,-,TRBV7-2,CASSFGPKGQEPYEQYF,TGTGCCAGCAGCTTTGGGCCGAAAGGGCAGGAACCCTACGAGCAGTACTTC
18,-,TRBJ1-2,TRBD1,TRBV19,CASSTSGPQGARIYGYTF,TGTGCCAGTAGTACATCGGGCCCACAGGGGGCGCGGATCTATGGCTACACCTTC
15,few,TRBJ1-5,TRBD1,TRBV12-3/TRBV12-4,CASSRGPPPHQPQHF,TGTGCCAGCAGTAGGGGGCCTCCCCCGCATCAGCCCCAGCATTTT
12,many,TRBJ2-1,-,TRBV11-2,CASSSDWPEQFF,TGTGCCAGCAGCTCCGACTGGCCTGAGCAGTTCTTC
14,-,TRBJ1-4,-,TRBV12-5,CASGFGLSDEKLFF,TGTGCTAGTGGTTTCGGACTTTCGGATGAAAAACTGTTTTTT
13,many,TRBJ1-2,-,TRBV2,CASRKDRNYGYTF,TGTGCCAGCAGAAAGGACAGAAACTATGGCTACACCTTC
14,few,TRBJ1-5,-,TRBV7-9,CASSFSGRHQPQHF,TGTGCCAGCAGCTTTTCGGGACGACATCAGCCCCAGCATTTT
15,many,TRBJ2-1,TRBD1,TRBV30,CAWSAGQGMGNEQFF,TGTGCCTGGAGTGCCGGACAGGGGATGGGTAATGAGCAGTTCTTC
11,-,TRBJ2-2,-,TRBV20-1,CSAKSTGELFF,TGCAGTGCAAAGAGCACCGGGGAGCTGTTTTTT
13,many,TRBJ2-5,-,TRBV5-1,CASSLTFQETQYF,TGCGCCAGCAGCTTGACCTTCCAAGAGACCCAGTACTTC
13,many,TRBJ1-4,-,TRBV6-6,CASSYGWNEKLFF,TGTGCCAGCAGTTACGGTTGGAATGAAAAACTGTTTTTT
12,many,TRBJ2-3,-,TRBV6-2/TRBV6-3,CASGEVTDTQYF,TGTGCCAGCGGGGAGGTAACAGATACGCAGTATTTT
14,few,TRBJ1-1,-,TRBV29-1,CSVVAGVMNTEAFF,TGCAGCGTTGTTGCAGGAGTTATGAACACTGAAGCTTTCTTT
15,few,TRBJ2-1,-,TRBV5-1,CASSLVTDSYNEQFF,TGCGCCAGCAGCTTGGTCACAGATTCTTATAATGAGCAGTTCTTC
17,many,TRBJ2-1,TRBD2,TRBV5-1,CASSLALAGGPWDEQFF,TGCGCCAGCAGCTTGGCACTAGCGGGGGGGCCATGGGATGAGCAGTTCTTC
12,few,TRBJ1-2,-,TRBV6-1,CASYLPNYGYTF,TGTGCCAGCTATTTACCAAACTATGGCTACACCTTC
12,-,TRBJ1-2,-,TRBV18,CASSSVHYGYTF,TGTGCCAGCTCATCGGTCCACTATGGCTACACCTTC
16,-,TRBJ2-4,TRBD1,TRBV4-3,CASSRTIGTGKNIQYF,TGCGCCAGCAGCCGAACGATTGGGACAGGGAAAAACATTCAGTACTTC
17,-,TRBJ2-2,-,TRBV5-1,CASSMMTGPSDTGELFF,TGCGCCAGCAGCATGATGACAGGCCCCTCCGACACCGGGGAGCTGTTTTTT
15,-,TRBJ1-5,-,TRBV15,CATSRDRGSGQPQHF,TGTGCCACCAGCAGAGACCGCGGGTCGGGTCAGCCCCAGCATTTT
15,-,TRBJ1-5,-,TRBV15,CATSRDAEFNQPQHF,TGTGCCACCAGCAGAGATGCAGAGTTCAATCAGCCCCAGCATTTT
14,many,TRBJ2-5,TRBD1,TRBV4-1,CASSRDRGPETQYF,TGCGCCAGCAGCCGAGACAGGGGGCCGGAGACCCAGTACTTC
14,-,TRBJ1-5,-,TRBV10-3,CATRTRIDDQPQHF,TGTGCCACCAGAACCAGGATTGACGATCAGCCCCAGCATTTT
14,many,TRBJ1-2,TRBD1,TRBV30,CAWSGDRKNYGYTF,TGTGCCTGGAGTGGGGACAGAAAAAACTATGGCTACACCTTC
15,few,TRBJ2-5,TRBD2,TRBV27,CASSLSGGGSETQYF,TGTGCCAGCAGCCTATCGGGGGGGGGGTCGGAGACCCAGTACTTC
13,-,TRBJ2-5,-,TRBV14,CASSQDRGSSQYF,TGTGCCAGCAGCCAAGATCGGGGGAGCTCCCAGTACTTC
15,-,TRBJ1-2,-,TRBV2,CASKTTGSGELGYTF,TGTGCCAGCAAAACCACAGGGAGCGGGGAACTTGGCTACACCTTC
14,-,TRBJ1-1,-,TRBV5-1,CASSLLSQRAEAFF,TGCGCCAGCAGCTTGTTGTCACAGAGGGCTGAAGCTTTCTTT
13,few,TRBJ1-2,-,TRBV20-1,CSAVQAGGGGYTF,TGCAGTGCGGTACAGGCCGGAGGTGGTGGCTACACCTTC
13,many,TRBJ1-1,TRBD1,TRBV30,CAWSYRGGTEAFF,TGTGCCTGGAGTTACAGGGGGGGAACTGAAGCTTTCTTT
16,many,TRBJ2-3,TRBD1,TRBV12-3/TRBV12-4,CASSGDGQGLSDTQYF,TGTGCCAGCAGTGGGGATGGACAGGGGTTGTCAGATACGCAGTATTTT
13,-,TRBJ1-2,-,TRBV29-1,CSVEVAGTYGYTF,TGCAGCGTTGAAGTCGCAGGGACCTATGGCTACACCTTC
14,many,TRBJ2-3,-,TRBV5-6,CASSLGMSTDTQYF,TGTGCCAGCAGCTTGGGGATGAGCACAGATACGCAGTATTTT
15,-,TRBJ1-1,-,TRBV18,CANSPSGMRNTEAFF,TGTGCCAACTCACCCTCAGGGATGCGCAACACTGAAGCTTTCTTT
14,few,TRBJ2-5,-,TRBV19,CASSIVQGGETQYF,TGTGCCAGTAGTATCGTCCAGGGCGGGGAGACCCAGTACTTC
14,many,TRBJ1-1,TRBD1,TRBV11-2,CASSTTTGATEAFF,TGTGCCAGCAGCACAACGACAGGGGCCACTGAAGCTTTCTTT
14,many,TRBJ2-1,-,TRBV12-5,CASGLGNTRNEQFF,TGTGCTAGTGGTTTGGGAAATACGAGGAATGAGCAGTTCTTC
15,many,TRBJ1-4,TRBD1,TRBV11-2,CASRRTGDKREKLFF,TGTGCCAGCAGGCGAACAGGGGACAAGCGGGAAAAACTGTTTTTT
15,many,TRBJ1-4,-,TRBV18,CASSPNGPTNEKLFF,TGTGCCAGCTCACCAAACGGGCCAACTAATGAAAAACTGTTTTTT
15,many,TRBJ1-5,-,TRBV6-2/TRBV6-3,CASSYQGNSNQPQHF,TGTGCCAGCAGTTACCAGGGGAATAGCAATCAGCCCCAGCATTTT
13,few,TRBJ1-1,-,TRBV2,CASSATRYTEAFF,TGTGCCAGCAGTGCCACACGTTACACTGAAGCTTTCTTT